This T cell receptor beta chain was captured in a study of blood T cell repertoires in COVID-19. Using immunoSEQ multiplex PCR, the repertoire was profiled, and TCRdb retains in-frame clones only, with some absent. The profile shows around 340,000 clones, around 85% of them singletons. Researchers sorted participants into cohorts using their self-reported clinical history. The germline CDR1 and CDR2 sequences are SGHTS and YDEGEE. The CDR3 has 14 amino acids. V lost 4 bases to trimming and J lost 7 bases; unmatched junction nucleotides: 6. This TCR was sampled from a woman aged 40 to 50 with acute COVID-19. Material for sequencing was PBMCs or T cells enriched from blood (not recorded which). The chain links TRBV5-8 to TRBJ2-7, with 12 bases matching TRBD2. CDR3 protein: CASSRGLAGREQYF. The CDR3 nucleotides read TGTGCCAGCAGCCGTGGACTAGCGGGACGGGAGCAGTACTTC.